The text below deals with one T cell receptor beta chain. Its antigen specificity is not known. No much larger clone is present one base from it, and per-base qualities are unavailable. The study profiled bulk TCR beta-chain repertoires in matched peripheral blood, tumor and adjacent normal breast tissue taken from over 15 patients with early-stage breast cancer. Before surgery, about 5-10 mL of whole blood was collected into EDTA tubes and then processed within 2 hours. Ficoll-Paque centrifugation in SepMate-50 tubes was used to isolate peripheral blood mononuclear cells. PBMCs were cryopreserved in around 90% FBS with approximately 10% DMSO in aliquots of roughly 1.8 to 4 million cells and stored in liquid nitrogen. The Qiagen AllPrep DNA/RNA Mini kit was used for genomic DNA extraction. The data were taken from a study of early stage breast cancer tumors (dated by TCRdb to the late 2010s). Turning to the overall study: Of the roughly 15 invasive breast tumors, about a dozen were found to be estrogen receptor-positive, progesterone receptor-positive and HER2-negative. Across all samples, some 2.8 million templates representing 1,097,674 unique clonotypes were detected. On average, each sample got around 10-fold read coverage. About 65% of the 12 ER+/PR+/HER2- tumors were invasive ductal carcinomas, while the other four were invasive lobular carcinomas. Results the study describes overall, beyond this receptor: Bulk genomic DNA sequencing of unsorted cells missed chain pairing and functional markers such as CD4, CD8 and FOXP3. Repertoires from blood and normal breast were more alike than repertoires from blood and tumor, and in about 90% of the 16 patients, comparing each tissue with blood separated tumor from normal. Compared with adjacent normal breast tissue, tumors had higher clonality and around 2.7-fold greater T cell density. Enriched TCRB sequences shared across patients were mostly commonly generated sequences, unlikely to play an important role in the tumor microenvironment. Because the cohort was small, a breakdown by tumor subtype could not be done.

Two independent genomic DNA replicates were amplified for each sample, with approximately 0.5 ug used for blood and about 1.5 ug for tumor or normal breast. TCRB sequencing of genomic DNA was carried out with the ImmunoSeq Intro kit according to the manufacturer's instructions. For absolute quantification, the roughly 30-cycle multiplex PCR included proprietary primers along with spike-in control sequences. Single-end 150-bp reads were used to sequence an 87-bp fragment spanning the CDR3 and the flanking V and J genes. Each lane of an Illumina MiSeq using version 3.0 chemistry carried seven multiplexed samples, with two replicates per sample. The paper's processing steps were these. The vendor's proprietary pipeline handled the raw data processing, merging both replicates into a single result for each sample. A clonotype was defined as productive rearrangements that share the same V-gene family, CDR3 amino acid sequence and J-gene segment. Clonality was calculated as 1 minus the normalized Shannon entropy (Pielou evenness) of TCRB abundances. T cell density was estimated as total templates divided by the number of input cells, with the number of input cells inferred from the DNA input amount. Total repertoire diversity and clonality were estimated with Recon using default parameters. Tumor-enriched clonotypes were defined as having over 0.1% abundance in tumor and at least 32-fold higher abundance than in normal breast. TCRdb holds this immuneACCESS table with in-frame rearrangements only. Some clones are missing; in checked studies, unresolved V genes explain under half, and the rest has no known cause. V and J calls and clone size follow that table, whereas D and trimming were derived from the DNA. In this sample the table shows tens of thousands of clones, over 60% of which occur a single time. The top ten hold 6.5% to 9% of the sample.

From cysteine to phenylalanine, the CDR3 is 15 amino acids long. Only CDR3 DNA is held: 45 bases, read in frame from base 1. Trimming costs V 2 bases and J 2 bases, and their ends lie 12 bases apart. CDR1 and CDR2, looked up from the germline V gene (reference sequence), are MNHEY and SMNVEV. In this chain, TRBV27 is recombined with TRBJ1-1; the D gene is not confidently resolved. The source is a person aged 45-60 years with breast cancer. Material for sequencing was blood. The nucleotide sequence reads TGTGCCAGCAGTTTAACGCGCCTCTCCAACACTGAAGCTTTCTTT. Its protein is CASSLTRLSNTEAFF.